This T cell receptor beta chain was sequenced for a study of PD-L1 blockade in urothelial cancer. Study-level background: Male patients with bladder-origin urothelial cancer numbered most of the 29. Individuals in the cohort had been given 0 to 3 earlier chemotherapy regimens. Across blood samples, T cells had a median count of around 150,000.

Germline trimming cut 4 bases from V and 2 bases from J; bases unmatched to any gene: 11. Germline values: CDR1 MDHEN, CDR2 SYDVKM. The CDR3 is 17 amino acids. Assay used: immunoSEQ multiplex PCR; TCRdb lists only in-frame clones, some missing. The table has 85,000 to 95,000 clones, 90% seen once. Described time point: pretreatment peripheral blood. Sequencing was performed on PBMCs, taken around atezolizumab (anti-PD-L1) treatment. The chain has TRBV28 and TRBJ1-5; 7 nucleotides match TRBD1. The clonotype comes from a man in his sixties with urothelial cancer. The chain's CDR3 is CASSSHAGTDGNQPQHF. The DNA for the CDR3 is TGTGCCAGCAGTTCACATGCCGGGACAGATGGCAATCAGCCCCAGCATTTT.